Each of the 7 T cell receptor beta chains below was sequenced from the same sample in a study of a mutant IDH1 vaccine in newly diagnosed glioma. The time point is: week 11, during vaccination. Every single dose of the vaccine, 300 ug of mutant IDH1 20-mer peptide, came with topical imiquimod. The antigens of these receptors remain unknown. Assay: immunoSEQ multiplex PCR; the TCRdb copy retains only in-frame clones and omits some. The sample gives about 24,000 clones, 79% of which show up once; 8% is in the top ten. The sample here was PBMCs, taken from a glioma patient whose treatment included an IDH1 peptide vaccine. All receptors derive from a man aged 35 to 55 with glioma.

V is TRBV19 and J is TRBJ1-5; tentatively, D is TRBD1 (5 bases). Germline-derived CDR1 and CDR2 are LNHDA and SQIVND (reference sequence). CDR3 length: 18 amino acids. V shed 5 bases and J shed 2 bases, with 22 bases lying between them. CDR3 nucleotides: TGTGCCAGTAGTCAATTGGCCGGGACCGGGGACGGCAATCAGCCCCAGCATTTT. Its protein is CASSQLAGTGDGNQPQHF.

The CDR3 bases are TGTGCCTGGGCGACAGGGAGGAAACAGCCCCAGCATTTT. Translated: CAWATGRKQPQHF. J is TRBJ1-5 and V is TRBV30, with TRBD1 matching over 7 bases. V lost 5 bases and J lost 7; bases outside the gene matches: 8. The CDR3 is 13 amino acids. CDR1 is GTSNPN and CDR2 is SVGIG in the germline V gene (reference sequence).

A note on this clone: At one end, the junction sequence differs from germline, possibly due to a read error. V is TRBV30 and J is TRBJ1-6; 7 bases agree with TRBD1. CDR3 length: 14 residues. Germline V CDR1 and CDR2: GTSNPN, SVGIG (reference sequence). DNA for the CDR3: TGTGCCTGGAGCAAAGGGACAGATAATTCACTCCTCCACTTT. This translates into CAWSKGTDNSLLHF. Looking up the rest from reference TRBV30 and TRBJ1-6 gives the full variable domain: SQTIHQWPATLVQPVGSPLSLECTVEGTSNPNLYWYRQAAGRGLQLLFYSVGIGQISSEVPQNLSASRPQDRQFILSSKKLLLSDSGFYLCAWSKGTDNSLLHFGNGTRLTVT.

This chain's CDR3 is CASSPVAGRNEQFF. CDR3 coding DNA: TGTGCCAGCAGCCCCGTAGCGGGAAGGAATGAGCAGTTCTTC. The J gene is TRBJ2-1, the V gene TRBV7-2, with 8 bases aligning to TRBD2. Trimming removed 5 bases from V and 7 bases from J; junction bases left unmatched: 7. Germline V gene sequence: CDR1 SGHTA, CDR2 FQGNSA. The CDR3 length is 14 residues.

The rearrangement links TRBV18 to TRBJ1-1; possibly TRBD1 for D (6 bases). Germline V gene lookup returns CDR1 KGHSH and CDR2 LQKENI. This CDR3 is built from 12 residues. The germline V and J ends were trimmed by 2 bases and 5 bases, with 6 bases remaining between them. The CDR3 DNA sequence: TGTGCCAGCTCACCAGGACAGACTGAAGCTTTCTTT. It yields the protein CASSPGQTEAFF.

To note about this clone: The junction and the germline gene differ at one end; a read error may be behind it. Here the CDR3 reads CASSLGSNPLGCTF. In DNA form, the CDR3 reads TGCGCCAGCAGCTTGGGCTCCAACCCTCTTGGCTGCACCTTC. V and J are TRBV5-1 and TRBJ1-2; D not certain. The CDR3 is 14 amino acids. CDR1 and CDR2 from the germline V gene are SGHRS and YFSETQ.

The J gene is TRBJ2-1, the V gene TRBV10-3; D tentatively reads TRBD1 or TRBD2 (5 bases each). The CDR3 has 12 residues. Trimming left V 7 bases short and J 9 bases short, with 13 bases between. Germline values: CDR1 ENHRY, CDR2 SYGVKD. CDR3 in DNA: TGTGCCATCATAAGCCAGAGGGGTGAGCAGTTCTTC. Its protein product is CAIISQRGEQFF.